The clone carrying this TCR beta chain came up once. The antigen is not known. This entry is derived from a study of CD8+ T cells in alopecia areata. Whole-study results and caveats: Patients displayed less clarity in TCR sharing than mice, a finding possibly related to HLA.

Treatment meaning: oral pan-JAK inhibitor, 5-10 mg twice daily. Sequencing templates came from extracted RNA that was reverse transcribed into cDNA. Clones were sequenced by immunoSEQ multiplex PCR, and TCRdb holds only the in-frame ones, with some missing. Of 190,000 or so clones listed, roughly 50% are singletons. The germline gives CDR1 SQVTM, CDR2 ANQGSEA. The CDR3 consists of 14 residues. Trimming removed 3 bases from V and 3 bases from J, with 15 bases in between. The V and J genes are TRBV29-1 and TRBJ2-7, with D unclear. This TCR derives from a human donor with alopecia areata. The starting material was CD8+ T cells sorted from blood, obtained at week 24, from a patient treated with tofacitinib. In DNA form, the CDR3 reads TGCAGCGTTGAGACCGGCACTGGGTTCTACGAGCAGTACTTC. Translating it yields CSVETGTGFYEQYF.